Below are 12 T cell receptor beta chains sequenced from a single sample in a study of blood T cell repertoires in COVID-19 (dated by TCRdb to 2019 to 2021). The method was the immunoSEQ multiplex PCR assay. The table comes from immuneACCESS by way of TCRdb, which keeps in-frame sequences with V and J called. Part of the clones is missing from these tables; in studies checked, under half for an unresolved V gene and the rest for unknown reasons. The sample profile shows about 280,000 clones; approximately 85% of them were found once. 5.1% of the sample rests with the top ten. The sequencing sample was made of peripheral blood. These receptors were taken from a man in his fifties with active or convalescent COVID-19.

This clone was detected only a few times. The chain combines TRBV7-3 with TRBJ2-1; the D gene is possibly TRBD2 (6 bases). CDR3 length equals 17 residues. V was clipped by 2 bases and J by 5 bases, with 19 bases between them. Germline lookup yields CDR1 SGHTA and CDR2 FQGTGA. The CDR3 nucleotides read TGTGCCAGCAGCTTAGGTGTGTGGGCTAGCGATCACAATGAGCAGTTCTTC. Translated: CASSLGVWASDHNEQFF.

The chain combines TRBV5-1 with TRBJ2-3; 7 bases match TRBD2. The CDR3 covers 15 residues. V was pared by 3 bases and J by 0 bases, with 4 bases of the junction left unmatched. CDR1 and CDR2 from the germline V gene are SGHRS and YFSETQ. CDR3 bases: TGCGCCAGCAGCTGGGGGGGAGTGAGCACAGATACGCAGTATTTT. Its protein is CASSWGGVSTDTQYF.

The chain is built from TRBV4-1 and TRBJ1-2; no clear D. The CDR3 is 16 amino acids. CDR1 is MGHRA and CDR2 is YSYEKL in the germline V gene. V was cut by 0 bases and J by 8 bases, with 19 bases left in between. CDR3 sequence (DNA): TGCGCCAGCAGCCAAGATTTGGGAGATTCGACGGGGGGCTACACCTTC. As protein: CASSQDLGDSTGGYTF.

The gene calls are TRBV12-3 or TRBV12-4 and TRBJ1-1; 9 positions agree with TRBD1. This CDR3 has 13 residues. The ends lost 6 bases at V and 8 bases at J; junction bases unmatched: 7. The CDR3 region is CASRSGTGQEAFF. Here the CDR3 DNA reads TGTGCCAGCAGATCCGGGACAGGGCAGGAAGCTTTCTTT.

V gene TRBV18 combines with J gene TRBJ1-2, with TRBD1 identical over 8 bases. The CDR3 runs to 19 residues. Per the germline V gene, CDR1 is KGHSH and CDR2 is LQKENI. Unmatched junction bases numbered 18, after V lost 3 bases and J lost 3 bases. The CDR3 DNA reads as TGTGCCAGCTCACCTCAGAATCCTTATGGACAGGGAATGGACTATGGCTACACCTTC. Amino acids: CASSPQNPYGQGMDYGYTF. Full variable domain (remainder filled in from reference TRBV18 and TRBJ1-2): NAGVMQNPRHLVRRRGQEARLRCSPMKGHSHVYWYRQLPEEGLKFMVYLQKENIIDESGMPKERFSAEFPKEGPSILRIQQVVRGDSAAYFCASSPQNPYGQGMDYGYTFGSGTRLTVV.

This chain links TRBV3-1 (or the pseudogene TRBV3-2) with TRBJ2-3; 12 nucleotides align to TRBD2. The CDR3 length is 18 residues. The germline V gene has CDR1 LGHDT and CDR2 YNNKEL (reference sequence). V was clipped by 3 bases and J by 6 bases; unmatched bases: 13. CDR3 bases: TGTGCCAGCAGCCATAGAAGGTGGACTAGCGGGACGACGGATACGCAGTATTTT. Encoded protein: CASSHRRWTSGTTDTQYF.

The chain combines TRBV14 with TRBJ1-2; D may be TRBD1 (5 bases). The germline V gene has CDR1 SGHDN and CDR2 FVKESK. The CDR3 runs 14 residues. V dropped 1 base and J dropped 8 bases, with 14 bases sitting between them. The CDR3 DNA follows: TGTGCCAGCAGCCAAGGAGGCCAAGGGGCCGGCTACACCTTC. This gives the protein CASSQGGQGAGYTF. Supplemented by reference TRBV14 and TRBJ1-2, the full variable domain reads EAGVTQFPSHSVIEKGQTVTLRCDPISGHDNLYWYRRVMGKEIKFLLHFVKESKQDESGMPNNRFLAERTGGTYSTLKVQPAELEDSGVYFCASSQGGQGAGYTFGSGTRLTVV.

This chain links TRBV7-2 with TRBJ1-2; D gene unclear. The V end was cut by 2 bases, the J end by 8 bases, with 24 bases between. This CDR3 is built from 17 residues. Germline CDR1 SGHTA, CDR2 FQGNSA. The CDR3 DNA sequence: TGTGCCAGCAGCTTAACTCAAACGTCAGGCGCCCGATGGGGCTACACCTTC. Protein sequence: CASSLTQTSGARWGYTF.

In its sample, this clone was seen once. The chain recombines TRBV30 with TRBJ1-6; the D gene is possibly TRBD1 (5 bases). V was clipped by 0 bases and J by 5 bases, with 14 bases between them. Looked up from germline, CDR1 is GTSNPN and CDR2 is SVGIG (reference sequence). This CDR3 is built from 16 residues. For the CDR3, the DNA is TGTGCCTGGAGTGTAGACAGTGTCCGGAATAATTCACCCCTCCACTTT. Translation gives CAWSVDSVRNNSPLHF.

The V call is TRBV5-6, the J call TRBJ2-2; 12 positions agree with TRBD2. CDR1 is SGHDT and CDR2 is YYEEEE in the germline V gene. This CDR3 contains 17 residues. V lost 4 bases, J lost 4 bases, and 8 bases stayed unmatched. The CDR3 here is CASSPGLAGRGTGELFF. CDR3 coding DNA: TGTGCCAGCAGCCCCGGACTAGCGGGAAGGGGCACCGGGGAGCTGTTTTTT.

The chain employs TRBV15 and TRBJ2-7, with 7 bases identical to TRBD1. The CDR3 contains 15 residues. From germline, CDR1 is LNHNV and CDR2 YYDKDF (reference sequence). Trimming at V came to 0 bases and at J to 4 bases, leaving 6 bases not matched to a gene. The CDR3 loop reads CATSRDLGQVYEQYF. CDR3 sequence (DNA): TGTGCCACCAGCAGAGACTTAGGACAGGTGTACGAGCAGTACTTC.

The chain uses TRBV5-1 and TRBJ1-2; the D is unclear. In germline, CDR1 is SGHRS, CDR2 YFSETQ. The V end was cut by 7 bases, the J end by 4 bases, with 14 bases between. The CDR3 loop spans 13 amino acids. The CDR3 sequence is CASSGGHSYGYTF. The CDR3 DNA reads TGCGCCAGCTCGGGAGGGCACTCCTATGGCTACACCTTC. Based on the CDR3 plus reference TRBV5-1 and TRBJ1-2, the full variable domain is KAGVTQTPRYLIKTRGQQVTLSCSPISGHRSVSWYQQTPGQGLQFLFEYFSETQRNKGNFPGRFSGRQFSNSRSEMNVSTLELGDSALYLCASSGGHSYGYTFGSGTRLTVV.